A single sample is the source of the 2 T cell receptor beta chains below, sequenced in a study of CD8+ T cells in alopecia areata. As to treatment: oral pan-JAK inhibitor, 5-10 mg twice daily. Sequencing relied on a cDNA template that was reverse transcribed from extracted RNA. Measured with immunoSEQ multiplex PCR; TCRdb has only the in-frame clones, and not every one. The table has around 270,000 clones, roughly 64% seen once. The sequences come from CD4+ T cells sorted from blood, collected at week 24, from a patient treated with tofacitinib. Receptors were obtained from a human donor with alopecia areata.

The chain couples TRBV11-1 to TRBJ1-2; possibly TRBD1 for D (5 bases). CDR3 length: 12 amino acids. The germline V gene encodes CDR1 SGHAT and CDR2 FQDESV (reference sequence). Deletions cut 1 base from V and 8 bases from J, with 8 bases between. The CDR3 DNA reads TGTGCCAGCAGCTTAGGCAGGGACGGCTACACCTTC. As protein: CASSLGRDGYTF.

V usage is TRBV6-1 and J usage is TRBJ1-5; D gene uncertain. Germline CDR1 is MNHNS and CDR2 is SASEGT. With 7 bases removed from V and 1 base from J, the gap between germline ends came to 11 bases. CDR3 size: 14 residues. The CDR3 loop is CASTRVGSNQPQHF. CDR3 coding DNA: TGTGCCAGCACGAGGGTAGGGAGCAATCAGCCCCAGCATTTT.